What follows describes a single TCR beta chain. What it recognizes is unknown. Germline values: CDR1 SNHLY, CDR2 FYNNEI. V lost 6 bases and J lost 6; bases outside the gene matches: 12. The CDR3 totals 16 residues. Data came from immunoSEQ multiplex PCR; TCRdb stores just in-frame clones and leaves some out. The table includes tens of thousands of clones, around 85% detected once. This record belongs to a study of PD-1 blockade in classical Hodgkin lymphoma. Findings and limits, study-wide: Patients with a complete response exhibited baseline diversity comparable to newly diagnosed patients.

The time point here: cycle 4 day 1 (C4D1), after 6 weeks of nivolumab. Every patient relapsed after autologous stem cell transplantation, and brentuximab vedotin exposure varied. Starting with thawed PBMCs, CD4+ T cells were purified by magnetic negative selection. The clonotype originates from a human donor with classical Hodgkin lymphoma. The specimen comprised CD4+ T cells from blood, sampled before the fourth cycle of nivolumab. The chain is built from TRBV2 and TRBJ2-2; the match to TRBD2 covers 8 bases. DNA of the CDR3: TGTGCCAGCAGCGCGCAACTACCGGGACTAGCCGGGGAGCTGTTTTTT. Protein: CASSAQLPGLAGELFF.